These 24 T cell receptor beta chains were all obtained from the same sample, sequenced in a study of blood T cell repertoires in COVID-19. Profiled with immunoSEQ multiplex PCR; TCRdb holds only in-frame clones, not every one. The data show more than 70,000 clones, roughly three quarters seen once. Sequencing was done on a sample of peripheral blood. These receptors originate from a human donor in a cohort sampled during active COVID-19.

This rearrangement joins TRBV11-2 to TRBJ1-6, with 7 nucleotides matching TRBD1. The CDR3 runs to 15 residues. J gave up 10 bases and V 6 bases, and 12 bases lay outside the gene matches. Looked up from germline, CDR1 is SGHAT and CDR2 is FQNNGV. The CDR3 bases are TGTGCCAGCAGTGCACAGACAGGGAGAGAATCACCCCTCCACTTT. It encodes CASSAQTGRESPLHF.

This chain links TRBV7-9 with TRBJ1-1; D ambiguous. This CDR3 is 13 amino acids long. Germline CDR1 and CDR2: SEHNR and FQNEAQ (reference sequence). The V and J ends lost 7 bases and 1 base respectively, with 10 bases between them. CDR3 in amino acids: CASTTQTNTEAFF. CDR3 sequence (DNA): TGTGCCAGCACCACACAGACGAACACTGAAGCTTTCTTT.

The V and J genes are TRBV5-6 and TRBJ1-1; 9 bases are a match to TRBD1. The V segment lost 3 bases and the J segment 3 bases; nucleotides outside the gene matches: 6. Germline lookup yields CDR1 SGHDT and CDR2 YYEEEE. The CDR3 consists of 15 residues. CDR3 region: CASSSTGGTDTEAFF. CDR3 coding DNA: TGTGCCAGCAGCTCTACAGGGGGCACGGACACTGAAGCTTTCTTT.

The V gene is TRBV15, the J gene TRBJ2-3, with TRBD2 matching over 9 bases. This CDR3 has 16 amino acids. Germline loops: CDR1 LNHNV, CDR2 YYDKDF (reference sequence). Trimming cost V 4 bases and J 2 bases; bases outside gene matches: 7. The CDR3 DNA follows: TGTGCCACCAGCACCGGACTAGCGCTCGCCACAGATACGCAGTATTTT. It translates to CATSTGLALATDTQYF.

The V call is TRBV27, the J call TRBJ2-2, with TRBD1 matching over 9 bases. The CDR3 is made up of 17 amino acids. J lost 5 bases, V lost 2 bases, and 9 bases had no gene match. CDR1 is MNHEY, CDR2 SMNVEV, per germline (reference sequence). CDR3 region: CASSLQLPGQGTGELFF. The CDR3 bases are TGTGCCAGCAGTTTACAGTTGCCGGGACAGGGTACCGGGGAGCTGTTTTTT.

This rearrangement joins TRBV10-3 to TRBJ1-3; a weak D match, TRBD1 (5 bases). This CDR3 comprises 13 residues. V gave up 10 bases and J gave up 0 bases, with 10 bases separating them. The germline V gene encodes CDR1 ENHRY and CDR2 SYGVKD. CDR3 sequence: CATRQSSGNTIYF. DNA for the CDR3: TGTGCCACGCGACAGAGCTCTGGAAACACCATATATTTT.

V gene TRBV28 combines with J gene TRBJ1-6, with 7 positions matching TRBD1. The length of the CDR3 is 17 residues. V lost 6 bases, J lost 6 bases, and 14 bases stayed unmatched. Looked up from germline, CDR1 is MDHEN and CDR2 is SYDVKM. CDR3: CASSQPDRIYPNSPLHF. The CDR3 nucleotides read TGTGCCAGCAGCCAGCCGGACAGGATCTATCCTAATTCACCCCTCCACTTT.

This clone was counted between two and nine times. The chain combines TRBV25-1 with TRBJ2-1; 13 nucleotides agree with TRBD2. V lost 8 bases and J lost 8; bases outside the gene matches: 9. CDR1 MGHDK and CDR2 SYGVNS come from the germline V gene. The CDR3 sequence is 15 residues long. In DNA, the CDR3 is TGTGCCAGCCTCAGGACTAGCGGGAGTTTCGATGAGCAGTTCTTC. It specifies CASLRTSGSFDEQFF.

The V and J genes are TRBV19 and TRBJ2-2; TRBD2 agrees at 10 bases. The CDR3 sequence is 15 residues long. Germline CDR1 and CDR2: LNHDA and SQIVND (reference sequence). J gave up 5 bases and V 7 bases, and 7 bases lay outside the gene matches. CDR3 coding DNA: TGTGCCAGTAAGAATAGCGGGAGGTCGACCGGGGAGCTGTTTTTT. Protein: CASKNSGRSTGELFF.

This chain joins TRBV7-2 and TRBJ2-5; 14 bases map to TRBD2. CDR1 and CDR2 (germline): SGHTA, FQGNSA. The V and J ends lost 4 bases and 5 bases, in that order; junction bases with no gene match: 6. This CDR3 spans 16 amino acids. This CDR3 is CASSYGTSGSSETQYF. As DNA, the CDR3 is TGTGCCAGCAGCTACGGGACTAGCGGGAGTAGCGAGACCCAGTACTTC. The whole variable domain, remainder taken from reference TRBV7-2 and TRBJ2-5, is GAGVSQSPSNKVTEKGKDVELRCDPISGHTALYWYRQSLGQGLEFLIYFQGNSAPDKSGLPSDRFSAERTGGSVSTLTIQRTQQEDSAVYLCASSYGTSGSSETQYFGPGTRLLVL.

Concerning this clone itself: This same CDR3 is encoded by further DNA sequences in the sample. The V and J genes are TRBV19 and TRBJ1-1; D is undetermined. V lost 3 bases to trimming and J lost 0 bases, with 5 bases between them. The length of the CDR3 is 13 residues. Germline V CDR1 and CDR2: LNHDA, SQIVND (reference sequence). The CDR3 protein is CASSISVNTEAFF. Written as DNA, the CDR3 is TGTGCCAGTAGTATCAGTGTGAACACTGAAGCTTTCTTT.

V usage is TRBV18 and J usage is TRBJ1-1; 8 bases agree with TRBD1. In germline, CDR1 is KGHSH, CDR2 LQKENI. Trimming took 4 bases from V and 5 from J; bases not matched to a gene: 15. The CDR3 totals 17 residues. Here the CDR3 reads CASSLQPPGGAGTEAFF. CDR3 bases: TGTGCCAGCTCACTCCAACCTCCAGGGGGCGCAGGGACTGAAGCTTTCTTT.

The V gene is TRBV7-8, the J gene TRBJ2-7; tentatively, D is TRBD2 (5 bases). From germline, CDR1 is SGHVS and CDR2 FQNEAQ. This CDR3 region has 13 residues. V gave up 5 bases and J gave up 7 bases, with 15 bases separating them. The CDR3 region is CASSPVVAREQYF. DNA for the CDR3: TGTGCCAGCAGCCCCGTGGTAGCGAGAGAGCAGTACTTC.

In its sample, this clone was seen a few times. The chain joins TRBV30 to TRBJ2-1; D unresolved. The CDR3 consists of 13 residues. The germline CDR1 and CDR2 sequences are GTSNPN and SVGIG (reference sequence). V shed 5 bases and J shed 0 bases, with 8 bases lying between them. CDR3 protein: CAWARSSYNEQFF. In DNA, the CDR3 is TGTGCCTGGGCACGGAGCTCCTACAATGAGCAGTTCTTC.

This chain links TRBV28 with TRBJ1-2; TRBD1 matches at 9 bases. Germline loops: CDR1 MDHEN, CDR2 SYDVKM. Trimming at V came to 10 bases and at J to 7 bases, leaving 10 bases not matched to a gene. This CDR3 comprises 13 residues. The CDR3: CATTGGMLSGYTF. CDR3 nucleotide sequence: TGTGCCACCACAGGGGGCATGTTAAGTGGCTACACCTTC.

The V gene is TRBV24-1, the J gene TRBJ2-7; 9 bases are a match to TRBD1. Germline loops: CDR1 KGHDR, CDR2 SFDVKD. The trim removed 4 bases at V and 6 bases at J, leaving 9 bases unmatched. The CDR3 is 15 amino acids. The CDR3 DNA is TGTGCCACCAGTGACCCAAGACAGGGGGGTACCGAGCAGTACTTC. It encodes CATSDPRQGGTEQYF.

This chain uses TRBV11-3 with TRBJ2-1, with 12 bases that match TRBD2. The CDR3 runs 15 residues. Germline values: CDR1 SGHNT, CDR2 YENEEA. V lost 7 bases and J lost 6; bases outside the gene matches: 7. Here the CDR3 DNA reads TGTGCCAGCACCTCGGGACTAGCGGGTGTCAATGAGCAGTTCTTC. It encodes CASTSGLAGVNEQFF.

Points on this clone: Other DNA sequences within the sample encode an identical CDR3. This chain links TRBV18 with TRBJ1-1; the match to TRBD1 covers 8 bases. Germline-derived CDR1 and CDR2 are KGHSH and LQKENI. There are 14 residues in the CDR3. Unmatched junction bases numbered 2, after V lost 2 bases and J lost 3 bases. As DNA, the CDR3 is TGTGCCAGCTCACCAACAGGGGGAGACACTGAAGCTTTCTTT. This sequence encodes CASSPTGGDTEAFF.

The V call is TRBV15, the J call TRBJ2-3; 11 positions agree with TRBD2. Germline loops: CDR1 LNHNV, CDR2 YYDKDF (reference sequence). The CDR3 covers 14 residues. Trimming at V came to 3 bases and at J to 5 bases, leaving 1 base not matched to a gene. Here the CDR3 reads CATSSSGGGDTQYF. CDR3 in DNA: TGTGCCACCAGCAGTAGCGGGGGGGGAGATACGCAGTATTTT.

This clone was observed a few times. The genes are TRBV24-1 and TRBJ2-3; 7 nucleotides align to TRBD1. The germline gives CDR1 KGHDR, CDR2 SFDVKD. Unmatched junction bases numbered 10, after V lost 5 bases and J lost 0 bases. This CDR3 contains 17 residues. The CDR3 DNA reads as TGTGCCACCAGTGGACAGGGTAGCATCCTCAGCACAGATACGCAGTATTTT. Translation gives CATSGQGSILSTDTQYF.

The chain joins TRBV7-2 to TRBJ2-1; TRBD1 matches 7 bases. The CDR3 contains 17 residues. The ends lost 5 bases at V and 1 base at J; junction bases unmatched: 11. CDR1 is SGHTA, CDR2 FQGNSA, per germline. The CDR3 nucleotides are TGTGCCAGCAGCCCCCACCCGGGACAGAGATCCTACAATGAGCAGTTCTTC. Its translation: CASSPHPGQRSYNEQFF. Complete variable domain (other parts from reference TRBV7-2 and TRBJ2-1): GAGVSQSPSNKVTEKGKDVELRCDPISGHTALYWYRQSLGQGLEFLIYFQGNSAPDKSGLPSDRFSAERTGGSVSTLTIQRTQQEDSAVYLCASSPHPGQRSYNEQFFGPGTRLTVL.

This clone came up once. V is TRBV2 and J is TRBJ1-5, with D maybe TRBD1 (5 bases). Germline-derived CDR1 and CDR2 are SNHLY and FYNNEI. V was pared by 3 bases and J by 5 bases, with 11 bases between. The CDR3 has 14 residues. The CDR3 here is CASSERVGDQPQHF. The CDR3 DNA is TGTGCCAGCAGTGAGCGAGTAGGGGATCAGCCCCAGCATTTT.

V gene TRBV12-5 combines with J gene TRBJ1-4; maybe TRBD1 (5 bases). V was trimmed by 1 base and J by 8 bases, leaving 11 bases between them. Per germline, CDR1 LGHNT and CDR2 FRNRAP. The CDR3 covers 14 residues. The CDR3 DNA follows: TGTGCTAGTGGTTTGGCGGGGGGAGTAGAAAAACTGTTTTTT. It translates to CASGLAGGVEKLFF.

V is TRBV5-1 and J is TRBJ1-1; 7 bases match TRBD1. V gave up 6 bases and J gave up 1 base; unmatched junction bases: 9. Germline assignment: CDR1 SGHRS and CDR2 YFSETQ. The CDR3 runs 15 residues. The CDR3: CASNLGTVANTEAFF. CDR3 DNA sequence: TGCGCCAGCAACTTAGGGACAGTGGCGAACACTGAAGCTTTCTTT.